A single sample is the source of the 32 T cell receptor beta chains below, sequenced in a study of T cell responses to AZD1222 COVID-19 vaccine. Here immunoSEQ multiplex PCR was the method, and the copy in TCRdb shows in-frame clones only, minus some. The sample lists about 130,000 clones, approximately 86% occurring once. Specimen: peripheral blood, collected 28 days after the second AZD1222 dose. The receptors originated from an adult who received the AZD1222 COVID-19 vaccine.

The J gene is TRBJ1-2, the V gene TRBV19; TRBD1 might be the D (6 bases). The CDR3 has 15 amino acids. CDR1 is LNHDA, CDR2 SQIVND, per germline (reference sequence). The V end was cut by 0 bases, the J end by 3 bases, with 11 bases between. CDR3 sequence (DNA): TGTGCCAGTAGTATAGAGGGTACAGGGTACTATGGCTACACCTTC. Amino acids: CASSIEGTGYYGYTF.

The V gene is TRBV5-1, the J gene TRBJ1-2; D is unresolved. The CDR3 is made up of 14 amino acids. Trimming stripped 0 bases from V and 3 bases from J, with 9 bases between. Germline values: CDR1 SGHRS, CDR2 YFSETQ. For the CDR3, the DNA is TGCGCCAGCAGCTTGGCCACCGTTGACTATGGCTACACCTTC. The encoded protein is CASSLATVDYGYTF.

The CDR3 DNA follows: TGTGCCAGCAGCTTAGGAGGGGGCGGAGATACGCAGTATTTT. Its protein is CASSLGGGGDTQYF. V gene TRBV5-4 combines with J gene TRBJ2-3, with D maybe TRBD1 (7 bases). Germline CDR1 reads SGHNT; CDR2 reads YYREEE (reference sequence). V was cut by 2 bases and J by 5 bases, with 12 bases left in between. This CDR3 has 14 amino acids.

This chain connects TRBV13 to TRBJ2-1, with no clear D. The germline V gene encodes CDR1 PRHDT and CDR2 FYEKMQ (reference sequence). V lost 0 bases, J lost 1 base, and 4 bases lay in between. This CDR3 has 14 residues. Written as DNA, the CDR3 is TGTGCCAGCAGCTTAGGGGGGTCCTACAATGAGCAGTTCTTC. Amino acids: CASSLGGSYNEQFF.

The CDR3 bases are TGTGCCAGCAGCACCCCCCCCTACGAGCAGTACTTC. Residues: CASSTPPYEQYF. V gene TRBV9 combines with J gene TRBJ2-7; D gene uncertain. Trimming shortened V by 4 bases and J by 2 bases, and 7 bases separated the two germline ends. CDR3 length: 12 residues. In germline, CDR1 is SGDLS, CDR2 YYNGEE. Drawing the rest from reference TRBV9 and TRBJ2-7, the complete variable domain is DSGVTQTPKHLITATGQRVTLRCSPRSGDLSVYWYQQSLDQGLQFLIQYYNGEERAKGNILERFSAQQFPDLHSELNLSSLELGDSALYFCASSTPPYEQYFGPGTRLTVT.

The chain uses TRBV5-1 and TRBJ2-1; the match to TRBD1 covers 8 bases. The CDR3 has 13 amino acids. The germline V gene encodes CDR1 SGHRS and CDR2 YFSETQ. After removal of 3 bases from V and 7 bases from J, the junction contained 3 bases not matched to a gene. In DNA, the CDR3 is TGCGCCAGCAGCTCCAGGGGGCGGAATGAGCAGTTCTTC. Protein sequence: CASSSRGRNEQFF. The complete variable domain, with remaining parts taken from reference TRBV5-1 and TRBJ2-1, reads KAGVTQTPRYLIKTRGQQVTLSCSPISGHRSVSWYQQTPGQGLQFLFEYFSETQRNKGNFPGRFSGRQFSNSRSEMNVSTLELGDSALYLCASSSRGRNEQFFGPGTRLTVL.

The V call is TRBV11-3, the J call TRBJ2-7; the D call may be TRBD1 or TRBD2 (5 bases each). This CDR3 is built from 15 residues. V dropped 0 bases and J dropped 6 bases, with 15 bases sitting between them. Germline CDR1 and CDR2: SGHNT and YENEEA. The CDR3 region is CASSLDGTVRGEQYF. Here the CDR3 DNA reads TGTGCCAGCAGCTTAGACGGGACGGTGAGAGGCGAGCAGTACTTC.

This clone was recorded only once. The chain links TRBV19 to TRBJ1-1; D is unresolved. Trimming took off 11 bases at V and 0 bases at J, with 13 bases between the two ends. Per the germline V gene, CDR1 is LNHDA and CDR2 is SQIVND (reference sequence). There are 13 residues in the CDR3. Here the CDR3 reads CAVRRGLNTEAFF. CDR3 in DNA: TGTGCCGTAAGGAGAGGTTTGAACACTGAAGCTTTCTTT. The whole variable domain, remainder taken from reference TRBV19 and TRBJ1-1, is DGGITQSPKYLFRKEGQNVTLSCEQNLNHDAMYWYRQDPGQGLRLIYYSQIVNDFQKGDIAEGYSVSREKKESFPLTVTSAQKNPTAFYLCAVRRGLNTEAFFGQGTRLTVV.

J is TRBJ1-1 and V is TRBV5-1; D ambiguous. The CDR3 has 14 amino acids. V lost 0 bases to trimming and J lost 5 bases, with 11 bases between them. CDR1 is SGHRS and CDR2 is YFSETQ in the germline V gene. CDR3 coding DNA: TGCGCCAGCAGCTTGGGACCCACGGGGACTGAAGCTTTCTTT. Translation: CASSLGPTGTEAFF.

V is TRBV7-8 and J is TRBJ2-7, with 7 bases lining up with TRBD1. This CDR3 is 14 amino acids long. Germline lookup yields CDR1 SGHVS and CDR2 FQNEAQ. The V gene end was trimmed by 4 bases and the J gene end by 3 bases; junction bases not matched to a gene: 6. This CDR3 is CASSSLGGFYEQYF. DNA of the CDR3: TGTGCCAGCAGCTCGTTAGGGGGCTTCTACGAGCAGTACTTC.

The chain uses TRBV7-6 and TRBJ1-4; D remains unclear. This CDR3 has 15 residues. V lost 1 base, J lost 3 bases, and 9 bases lay in between. The germline gives CDR1 SGHVS, CDR2 FNYEAQ. The DNA for the CDR3 is TGTGCCAGCAGCTTAGGGAGGGTCTCTAATGAAAAACTGTTTTTT. Translated: CASSLGRVSNEKLFF.

This rearrangement joins TRBV5-1 to TRBJ1-4; tentative D call: TRBD1 (6 bases). The length of the CDR3 is 15 residues. Trimming removed 0 bases at V and 7 bases at J, with 13 bases between. CDR1 is SGHRS and CDR2 is YFSETQ in the germline V gene. The CDR3 DNA follows: TGCGCCAGCAGCTTGGATCAGGGGTTTGGTGAAAAACTGTTTTTT. Translated: CASSLDQGFGEKLFF.

This clone was observed a handful of times. DNA of the CDR3: TGTGCCTGGAGTGTCCTCACAGGGGCACCAGACCGGGGAACTTACACCGGGGAGCTGTTTTTT. Residues: CAWSVLTGAPDRGTYTGELFF. The genes are TRBV30 and TRBJ2-2; 7 nucleotides match TRBD1. The trim removed 0 bases at V and 3 bases at J, leaving 22 bases unmatched. CDR1 and CDR2 (germline): GTSNPN, SVGIG (reference sequence). The CDR3 has 21 residues.

The CDR3 protein is CASSDPGSRSTDTQYF. CDR3 sequence (DNA): TGTGCCAGCAGTGACCCAGGGTCCCGAAGCACAGATACGCAGTATTTT. V gene TRBV28 combines with J gene TRBJ2-3; D might be TRBD1 (5 bases). Trimming shortened V by 5 bases and J by 0 bases, and 15 bases separated the two germline ends. CDR1 is MDHEN and CDR2 is SYDVKM in the germline V gene. The CDR3 runs 16 residues.

This clone came up once. CDR3 sequence reads: CASSFGGQIDQPQHF. CDR3 DNA sequence: TGTGCCAGCAGCTTCGGGGGACAGATTGATCAGCCCCAGCATTTT. V and J are TRBV5-6 and TRBJ1-5, with 7 bases matching TRBD1. The V gene's germline CDR1 is SGHDT and CDR2 YYEEEE. This CDR3 has 15 residues. The V segment lost 2 bases and the J segment 5 bases; nucleotides outside the gene matches: 7.

V gene TRBV6-6 combines with J gene TRBJ1-4, with 8 bases fitting TRBD1. The CDR3 consists of 15 residues. The V gene end was trimmed by 6 bases and the J gene end by 8 bases; junction bases not matched to a gene: 11. Germline V gene data show CDR1 as MNHNY and CDR2 as SVGAGI (reference sequence). In nucleotides, the CDR3 is TGTGCCAGCAGCTCGAACTCCGGACAGGGAGAAAAACTGTTTTTT. The encoded protein is CASSSNSGQGEKLFF.

V and J are TRBV9 and TRBJ2-1; 9 nucleotides match TRBD2. The CDR3 has 17 residues. Germline CDR1 reads SGDLS; CDR2 reads YYNGEE. The ends lost 4 bases at V and 4 bases at J; junction bases unmatched: 12. CDR3: CASSPPSGAAGYNEQFF. CDR3 DNA sequence: TGTGCCAGCAGCCCACCTAGCGGGGCGGCCGGGTACAATGAGCAGTTCTTC.

V and J are TRBV18 and TRBJ1-5; tentative D call: TRBD1 (6 bases). Germline assignment: CDR1 KGHSH and CDR2 LQKENI. The CDR3 runs 16 residues. V was cut by 2 bases and J by 7 bases, with 18 bases left in between. The CDR3 region has the DNA TGTGCCAGCTCACCAACGGGGGGCGGTGGGGGCCAGCCCCAGCATTTT. Its translation: CASSPTGGGGGQPQHF.

The V and J genes are TRBV4-1 and TRBJ2-7, with TRBD2 matching 12 bases. Germline CDR1 and CDR2: MGHRA and YSYEKL. CDR3 length: 16 amino acids. J lost 0 bases, V lost 4 bases, and 4 bases had no gene match. The CDR3: CASSPGLAGLSYEQYF. Here the CDR3 DNA reads TGCGCCAGCAGCCCTGGACTAGCGGGACTCTCCTACGAGCAGTACTTC.

The V gene is TRBV14, the J gene TRBJ2-4; D is undetermined. V gave up 0 bases and J gave up 3 bases, with 12 bases separating them. This CDR3 comprises 16 residues. CDR1 and CDR2 from the germline V gene are SGHDN and FVKESK. This chain's CDR3 is CASSQDNRHLKNIQYF. Written as DNA, the CDR3 is TGTGCCAGCAGCCAAGATAATCGGCACCTCAAAAACATTCAGTACTTC.

The chain recombines TRBV4-1 with TRBJ1-2; tentative D call: TRBD1 (5 bases). The CDR3 contains 14 residues. Trimming pared 0 bases from V and 8 bases from J, leaving 13 bases between. The germline V gene has CDR1 MGHRA and CDR2 YSYEKL. The CDR3 DNA sequence: TGCGCCAGCAGCCAAGATAGGGGTAGGGACGGCTACACCTTC. This encodes CASSQDRGRDGYTF.

The rearrangement links TRBV28 to TRBJ2-7; D is unresolved. The CDR3 length is 10 residues. V was cut by 5 bases and J by 4 bases, with 3 bases left in between. CDR1 and CDR2 from the germline V gene are MDHEN and SYDVKM. CDR3 region: CASSQYEQYF. The CDR3 nucleotides are TGTGCCAGCAGTCAATACGAGCAGTACTTC. Based on the CDR3 plus reference TRBV28 and TRBJ2-7, the full variable domain is DVKVTQSSRYLVKRTGEKVFLECVQDMDHENMFWYRQDPGLGLRLIYFSYDVKMKEKGDIPEGYSVSREKKERFSLILESASTNQTSMYLCASSQYEQYFGPGTRLTVT.

CDR3 loop: CASSLGWDGSSNQPQHF. The CDR3 region has the DNA TGTGCCAGCAGCTTAGGTTGGGATGGTAGTTCCAATCAGCCCCAGCATTTT. This chain joins TRBV11-2 and TRBJ1-5; no clear D gene. The CDR3 totals 17 residues. V was pared by 1 base and J by 3 bases, with 16 bases between. Germline-derived CDR1 and CDR2 are SGHAT and FQNNGV.

This chain uses TRBV2 with TRBJ1-2; the D gene is possibly TRBD1 (5 bases). This CDR3 is 12 amino acids long. Germline V gene data show CDR1 as SNHLY and CDR2 as FYNNEI. The V end lost 6 bases, the J end lost 10 bases, and 15 bases lay between the germline ends. CDR3 sequence (DNA): TGTGCCAGCAGAGATTGGGGGACGTCCTACACCTTC. Residues: CASRDWGTSYTF.

The rearrangement uses TRBV5-1 and TRBJ1-1; 8 positions match TRBD1. This CDR3 has 15 amino acids. The germline V gene encodes CDR1 SGHRS and CDR2 YFSETQ. The trim removed 4 bases at V and 1 base at J, leaving 6 bases unmatched. Written as DNA, the CDR3 is TGCGCCAGCAGCCCACAGGGGGTACGGAACACTGAAGCTTTCTTT. It codes for CASSPQGVRNTEAFF.

In its sample, this clone was seen once. This chain links TRBV11-3 with TRBJ2-4; D may be TRBD2 (5 bases). There are 13 residues in the CDR3. Germline-derived CDR1 and CDR2 are SGHNT and YENEEA. The germline V and J ends were trimmed by 0 bases and 8 bases, with 8 bases remaining between them. CDR3 DNA sequence: TGTGCCAGCAGCTTAGAGCGGGTGGACATTCAGTACTTC. It codes for CASSLERVDIQYF.

The chain has TRBV19 and TRBJ1-1; no firm D call. The CDR3 loop spans 14 amino acids. V shed 3 bases and J shed 1 base, with 9 bases lying between them. From germline, CDR1 is LNHDA and CDR2 SQIVND (reference sequence). This chain's CDR3 is CASSIGWANTEAFF. The CDR3 DNA reads as TGTGCCAGTAGTATCGGGTGGGCGAACACTGAAGCTTTCTTT.

This chain connects TRBV30 to TRBJ2-7; maybe TRBD2 (5 bases). Per germline, CDR1 GTSNPN and CDR2 SVGIG (reference sequence). The CDR3 is 12 residues long. V gave up 8 bases and J gave up 4 bases, with 15 bases separating them. The CDR3 is CAIVGMRYEQYF. CDR3 in DNA: TGTGCCATCGTCGGGATGAGATACGAGCAGTACTTC.

The chain employs TRBV11-3 and TRBJ2-2, with D uncertain. Trimming shortened V by 0 bases and J by 8 bases, and 16 bases separated the two germline ends. Germline CDR1 SGHNT, CDR2 YENEEA. The CDR3 has 16 residues. Here the CDR3 reads CASSLDGRRSGGELFF. CDR3 bases: TGTGCCAGCAGCTTAGATGGCCGACGTTCTGGTGGGGAGCTGTTTTTT.

This clone came up a few times. V gene TRBV4-2 combines with J gene TRBJ1-2; the D gene is possibly TRBD1 (5 bases). V was shortened by 1 base and J by 7 bases, with 19 bases between the two germline ends. The CDR3 extends over 16 amino acids. Germline V CDR1 and CDR2: LGHNA, YNFKEQ. As DNA, the CDR3 is TGTGCCAGCAGCCAAGGAACGGGGCGAAGTGATGGTGGCTACACCTTC. Protein sequence: CASSQGTGRSDGGYTF.

In DNA form, the CDR3 reads TGTGCCTGGAAGAAACCCCAGCATTTT. Residues: CAWKKPQHF. The chain couples TRBV30 to TRBJ1-5, with no clear D. The V gene lost 4 bases and the J gene lost 10 bases, with 5 bases spanning the gap. The germline V gene has CDR1 GTSNPN and CDR2 SVGIG (reference sequence). The CDR3 spans 9 residues.

The rearrangement joins TRBV2 to TRBJ2-3, with 8 bases aligning to TRBD1. The CDR3 extends over 15 amino acids. V was pared by 6 bases and J by 0 bases, with 5 bases of the junction left unmatched. Germline V gene sequence: CDR1 SNHLY, CDR2 FYNNEI. The CDR3 region has the DNA TGTGCCAGCAGACTGACAGGGGCAAGCACAGATACGCAGTATTTT. Its translation is CASRLTGASTDTQYF. Filled out from reference TRBV2 and TRBJ2-3, the complete variable domain reads EPEVTQTPSHQVTQMGQEVILRCVPISNHLYFYWYRQILGQKVEFLVSFYNNEISEKSEIFDDQFSVERPDGSNFTLKIRSTKLEDSAMYFCASRLTGASTDTQYFGPGTRLTVL.